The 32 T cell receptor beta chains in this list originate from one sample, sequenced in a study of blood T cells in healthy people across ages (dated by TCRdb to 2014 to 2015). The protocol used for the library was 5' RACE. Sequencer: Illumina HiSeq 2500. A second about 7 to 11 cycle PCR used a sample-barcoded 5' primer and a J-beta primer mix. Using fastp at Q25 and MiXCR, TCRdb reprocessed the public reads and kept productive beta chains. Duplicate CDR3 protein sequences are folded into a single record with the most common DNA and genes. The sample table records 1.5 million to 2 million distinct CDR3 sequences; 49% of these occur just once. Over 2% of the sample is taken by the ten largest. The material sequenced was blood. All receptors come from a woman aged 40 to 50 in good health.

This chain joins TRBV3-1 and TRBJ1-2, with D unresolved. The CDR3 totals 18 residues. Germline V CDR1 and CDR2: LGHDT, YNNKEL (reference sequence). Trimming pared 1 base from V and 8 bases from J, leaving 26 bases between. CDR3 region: CASSQGSGLPWSLDGYTF. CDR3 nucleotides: TGTGCCAGCAGCCAAGGGAGCGGCCTGCCTTGGTCGCTCGACGGCTACACCTTC.

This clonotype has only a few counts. CDR3 in amino acids: CASSLTSGGLSEQFF. CDR3 in DNA: TGTGCCAGCAGCTTAACTAGCGGGGGACTGAGTGAGCAGTTCTTC. The rearrangement links TRBV7-9 to TRBJ2-1, with TRBD2 matching 11 bases. Trimming removed 2 bases from V and 9 bases from J; junction bases left unmatched: 6. The CDR3 spans 15 residues. The germline V gene encodes CDR1 SEHNR and CDR2 FQNEAQ (reference sequence).

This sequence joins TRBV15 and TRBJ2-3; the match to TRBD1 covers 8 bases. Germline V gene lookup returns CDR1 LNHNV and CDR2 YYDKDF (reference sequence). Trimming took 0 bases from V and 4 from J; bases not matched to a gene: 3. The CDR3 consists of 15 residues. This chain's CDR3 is CATSRDGTGADTQYF. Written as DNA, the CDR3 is TGTGCCACCAGCAGAGATGGGACAGGTGCAGATACGCAGTATTTT.

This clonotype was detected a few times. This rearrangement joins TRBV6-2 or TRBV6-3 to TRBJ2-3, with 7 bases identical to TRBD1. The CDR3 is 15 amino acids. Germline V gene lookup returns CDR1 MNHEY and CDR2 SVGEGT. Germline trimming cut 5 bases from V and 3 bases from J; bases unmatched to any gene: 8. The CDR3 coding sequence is TGTGCCAGCAGTCCGGACAGGCGTAAAACAGATACGCAGTATTTT. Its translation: CASSPDRRKTDTQYF.

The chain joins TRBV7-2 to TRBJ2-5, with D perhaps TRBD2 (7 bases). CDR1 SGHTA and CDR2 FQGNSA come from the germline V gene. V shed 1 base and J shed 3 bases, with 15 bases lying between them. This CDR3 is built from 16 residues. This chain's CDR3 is CASSLGGGGTKETQYF. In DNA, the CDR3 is TGTGCCAGCAGCTTAGGTGGCGGGGGCACCAAAGAGACCCAGTACTTC.

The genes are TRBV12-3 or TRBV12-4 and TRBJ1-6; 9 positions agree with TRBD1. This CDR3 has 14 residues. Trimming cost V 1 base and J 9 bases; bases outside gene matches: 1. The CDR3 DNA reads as TGTGCCAGCAGTTTAGTGGACAGGGGTTCACCCCTCCACTTT. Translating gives CASSLVDRGSPLHF.

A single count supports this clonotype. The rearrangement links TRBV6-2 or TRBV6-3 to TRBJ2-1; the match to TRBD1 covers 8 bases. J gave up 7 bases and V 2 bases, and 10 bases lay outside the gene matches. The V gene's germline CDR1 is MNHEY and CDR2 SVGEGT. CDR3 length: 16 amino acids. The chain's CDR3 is CASSYPLETGVNEQFF. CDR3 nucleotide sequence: TGTGCCAGCAGTTACCCCCTTGAGACAGGGGTTAATGAGCAGTTCTTC.

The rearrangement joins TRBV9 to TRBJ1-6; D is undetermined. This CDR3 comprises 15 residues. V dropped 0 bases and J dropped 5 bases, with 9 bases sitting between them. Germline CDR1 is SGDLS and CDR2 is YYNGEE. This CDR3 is CASSVVGGDNSPLHF. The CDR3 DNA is TGTGCCAGCAGCGTAGTGGGCGGAGATAATTCACCCCTCCACTTT.

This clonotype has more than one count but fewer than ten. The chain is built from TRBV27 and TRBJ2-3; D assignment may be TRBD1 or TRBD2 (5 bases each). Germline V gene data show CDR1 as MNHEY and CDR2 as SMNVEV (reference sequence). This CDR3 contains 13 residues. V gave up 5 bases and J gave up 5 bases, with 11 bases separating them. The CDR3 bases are TGTGCCAGCAGTGGGGGTTCGCGAGATACGCAGTATTTT. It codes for CASSGGSRDTQYF.

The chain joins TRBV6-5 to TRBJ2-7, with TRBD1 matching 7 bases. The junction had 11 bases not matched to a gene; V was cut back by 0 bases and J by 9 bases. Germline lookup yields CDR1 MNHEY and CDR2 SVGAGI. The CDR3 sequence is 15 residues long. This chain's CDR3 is CASSYSGQGQFGQYF. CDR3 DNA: TGTGCCAGCAGTTACTCGGGGCAGGGACAGTTCGGGCAGTACTTC.

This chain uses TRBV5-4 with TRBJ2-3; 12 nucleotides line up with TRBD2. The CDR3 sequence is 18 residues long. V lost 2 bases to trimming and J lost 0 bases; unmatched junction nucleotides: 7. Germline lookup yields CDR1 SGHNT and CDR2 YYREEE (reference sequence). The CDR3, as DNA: TGTGCCAGCAGCTTACTCCTAGCGGGGGGGCTAAGCACAGATACGCAGTATTTT. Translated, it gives CASSLLLAGGLSTDTQYF.

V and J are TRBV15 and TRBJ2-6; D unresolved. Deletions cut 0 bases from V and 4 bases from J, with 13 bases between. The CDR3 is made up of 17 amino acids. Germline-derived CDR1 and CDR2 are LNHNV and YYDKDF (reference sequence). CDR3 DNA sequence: TGTGCCACCAGCAGAGATAGTACCGTATCAGGGGCCAACGTCCTGACTTTC. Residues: CATSRDSTVSGANVLTF.

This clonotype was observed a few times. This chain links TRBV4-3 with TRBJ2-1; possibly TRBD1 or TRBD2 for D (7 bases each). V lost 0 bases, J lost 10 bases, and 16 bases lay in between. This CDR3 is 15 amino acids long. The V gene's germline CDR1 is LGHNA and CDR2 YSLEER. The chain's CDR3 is CASSQDLGRGREQFF. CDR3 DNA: TGCGCCAGCAGCCAAGATTTGGGGAGGGGGCGGGAGCAGTTCTTC.

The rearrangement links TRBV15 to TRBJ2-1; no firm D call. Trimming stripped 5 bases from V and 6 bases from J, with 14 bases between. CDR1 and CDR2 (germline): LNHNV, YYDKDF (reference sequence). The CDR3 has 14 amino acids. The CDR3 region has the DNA TGTGCCACCAGCCTTCTAGTAAAGTCCAATGAGCAGTTCTTC. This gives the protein CATSLLVKSNEQFF.

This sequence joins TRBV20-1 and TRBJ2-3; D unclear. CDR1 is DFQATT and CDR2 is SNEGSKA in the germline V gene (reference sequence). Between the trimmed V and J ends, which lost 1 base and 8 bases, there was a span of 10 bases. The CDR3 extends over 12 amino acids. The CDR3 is CSARVGSPTQYF. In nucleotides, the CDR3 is TGCAGTGCTAGAGTCGGTAGTCCTACGCAGTATTTT.

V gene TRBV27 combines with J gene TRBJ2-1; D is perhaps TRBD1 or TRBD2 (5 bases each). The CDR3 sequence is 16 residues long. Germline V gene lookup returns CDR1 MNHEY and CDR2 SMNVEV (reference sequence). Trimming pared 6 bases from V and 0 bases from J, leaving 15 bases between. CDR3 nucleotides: TGTGCCAGCAGCCAAGAGGGGCCCCACTCCTACAATGAGCAGTTCTTC. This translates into CASSQEGPHSYNEQFF.

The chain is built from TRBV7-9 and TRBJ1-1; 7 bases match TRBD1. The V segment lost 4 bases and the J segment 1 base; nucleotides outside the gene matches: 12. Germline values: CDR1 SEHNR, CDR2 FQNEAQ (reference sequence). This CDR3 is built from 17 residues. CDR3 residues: CASSYIRDSLSNTEAFF. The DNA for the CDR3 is TGTGCCAGCAGCTACATCAGGGACAGTCTTTCGAACACTGAAGCTTTCTTT.

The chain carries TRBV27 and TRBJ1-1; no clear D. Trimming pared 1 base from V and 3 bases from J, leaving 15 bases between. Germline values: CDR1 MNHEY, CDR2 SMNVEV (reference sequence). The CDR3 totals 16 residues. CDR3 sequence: CASSLFYRFPDTEAFF. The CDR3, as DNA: TGTGCCAGCAGTTTATTTTACCGGTTTCCAGACACTGAAGCTTTCTTT.

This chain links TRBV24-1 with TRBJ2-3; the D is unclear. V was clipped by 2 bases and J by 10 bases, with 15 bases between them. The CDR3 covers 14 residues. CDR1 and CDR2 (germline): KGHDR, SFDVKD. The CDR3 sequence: CATSDSTRVGAQYF. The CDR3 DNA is TGTGCCACCAGTGATTCCACTCGGGTTGGGGCGCAGTATTTT.

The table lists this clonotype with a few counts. The DNA for the CDR3 is TGTGCCAGCAGTCACGGGGGACAGGTTTCCTACGAGCAGTACTTC. Protein sequence: CASSHGGQVSYEQYF. The chain links TRBV6-5 to TRBJ2-7; 8 bases map to TRBD1. Germline CDR1 reads MNHEY; CDR2 reads SVGAGI. V lost 5 bases, J lost 1 base, and 7 bases stayed unmatched. The CDR3 is 15 residues long.

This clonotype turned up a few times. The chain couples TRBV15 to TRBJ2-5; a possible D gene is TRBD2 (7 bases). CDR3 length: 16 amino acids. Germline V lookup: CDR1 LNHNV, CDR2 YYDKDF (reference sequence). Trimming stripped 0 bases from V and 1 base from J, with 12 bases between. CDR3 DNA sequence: TGTGCCACCAGCAGAGATTGGGGGGGCTCCCAAGAGACCCAGTACTTC. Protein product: CATSRDWGGSQETQYF.

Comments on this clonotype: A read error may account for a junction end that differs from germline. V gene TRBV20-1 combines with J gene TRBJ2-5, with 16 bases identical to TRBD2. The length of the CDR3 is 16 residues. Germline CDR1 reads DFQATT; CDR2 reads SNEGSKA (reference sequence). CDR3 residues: CSARRGLAGGKETQYF. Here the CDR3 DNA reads TGTAGTGCTAGAAGGGGACTAGCGGGGGGGAAGGAGACCCAGTACTTC.

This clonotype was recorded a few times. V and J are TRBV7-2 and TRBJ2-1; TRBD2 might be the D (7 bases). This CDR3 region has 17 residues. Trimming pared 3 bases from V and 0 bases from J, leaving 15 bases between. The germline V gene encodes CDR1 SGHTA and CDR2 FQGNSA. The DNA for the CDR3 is TGTGCCAGCAGCTTTAGGGGGGGGGGAGGCTCCTACAATGAGCAGTTCTTC. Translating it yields CASSFRGGGGSYNEQFF.

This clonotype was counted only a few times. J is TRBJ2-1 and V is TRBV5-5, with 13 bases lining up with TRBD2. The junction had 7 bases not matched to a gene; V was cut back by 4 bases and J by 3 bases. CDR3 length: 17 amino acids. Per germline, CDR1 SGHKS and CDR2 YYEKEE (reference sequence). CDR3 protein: CASSPRGLAGIYNEQFF. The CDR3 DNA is TGTGCCAGCAGCCCCAGGGGACTAGCGGGGATCTACAATGAGCAGTTCTTC.

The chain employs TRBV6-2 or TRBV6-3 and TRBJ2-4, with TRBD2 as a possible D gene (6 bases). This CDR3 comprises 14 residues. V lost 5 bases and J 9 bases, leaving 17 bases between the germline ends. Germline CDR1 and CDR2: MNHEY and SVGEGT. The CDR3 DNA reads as TGTGCCAGCAGTCGTCTTCCGTCGCGGGGCATTCAGTACTTC. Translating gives CASSRLPSRGIQYF.

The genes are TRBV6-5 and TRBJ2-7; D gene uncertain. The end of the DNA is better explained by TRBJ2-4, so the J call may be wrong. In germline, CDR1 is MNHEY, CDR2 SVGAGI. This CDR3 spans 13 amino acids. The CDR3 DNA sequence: TGTGCCAGCAGTTCTCAGCGCGCGAACATTCAGTACTTC. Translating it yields CASSSQRANIQYF.

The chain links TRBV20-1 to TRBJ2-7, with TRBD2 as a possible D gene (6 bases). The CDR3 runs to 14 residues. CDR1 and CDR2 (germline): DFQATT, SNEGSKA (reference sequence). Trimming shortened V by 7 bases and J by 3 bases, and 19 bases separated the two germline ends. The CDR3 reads CSGSGDGSFYEQYF. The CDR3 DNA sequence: TGCAGTGGATCGGGGGACGGATCTTTCTACGAGCAGTACTTC.

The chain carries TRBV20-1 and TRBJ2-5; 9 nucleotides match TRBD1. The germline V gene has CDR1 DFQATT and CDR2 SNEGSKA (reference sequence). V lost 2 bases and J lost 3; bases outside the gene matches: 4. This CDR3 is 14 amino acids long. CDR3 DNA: TGCAGTGCTAGACCTGGACAGGGGAAAGAGACCCAGTACTTC. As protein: CSARPGQGKETQYF.

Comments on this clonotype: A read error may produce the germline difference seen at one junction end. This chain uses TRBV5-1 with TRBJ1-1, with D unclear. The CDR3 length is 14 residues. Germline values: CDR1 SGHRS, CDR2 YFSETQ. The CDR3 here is CASSLAPGNTEAFF. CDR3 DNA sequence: TGTGCCAGCAGCTTAGCCCCCGGGAACACTGAAGCTTTCTTT.

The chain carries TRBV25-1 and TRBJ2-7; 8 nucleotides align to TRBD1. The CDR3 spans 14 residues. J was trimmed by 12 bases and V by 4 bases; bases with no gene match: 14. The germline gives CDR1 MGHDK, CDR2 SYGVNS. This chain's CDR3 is CASSARGHQETRYF. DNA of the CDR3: TGTGCCAGCAGTGCCAGGGGGCACCAAGAGACCCGGTACTTC.

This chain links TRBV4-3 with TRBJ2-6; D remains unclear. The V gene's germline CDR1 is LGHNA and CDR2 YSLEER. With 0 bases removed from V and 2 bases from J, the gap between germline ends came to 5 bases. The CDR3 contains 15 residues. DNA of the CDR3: TGCGCCAGCAGCCAAGAGGTAGCTGGGGCCAACGTCCTGACTTTC. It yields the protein CASSQEVAGANVLTF.

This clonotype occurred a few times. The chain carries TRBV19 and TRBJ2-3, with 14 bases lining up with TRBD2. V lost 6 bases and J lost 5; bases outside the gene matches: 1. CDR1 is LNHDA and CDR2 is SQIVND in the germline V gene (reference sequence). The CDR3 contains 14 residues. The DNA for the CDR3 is TGTGCCAGTAGGGGACTAGCGGGGGAAGATACGCAGTATTTT. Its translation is CASRGLAGEDTQYF.